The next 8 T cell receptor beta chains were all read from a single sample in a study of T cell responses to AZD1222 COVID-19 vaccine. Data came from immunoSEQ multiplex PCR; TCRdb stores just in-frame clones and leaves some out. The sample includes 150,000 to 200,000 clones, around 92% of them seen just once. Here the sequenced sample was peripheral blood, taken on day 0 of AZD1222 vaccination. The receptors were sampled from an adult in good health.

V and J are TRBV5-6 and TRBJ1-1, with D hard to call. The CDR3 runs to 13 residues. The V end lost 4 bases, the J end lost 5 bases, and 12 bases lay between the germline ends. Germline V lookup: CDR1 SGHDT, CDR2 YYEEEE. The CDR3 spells CASSGTMGTEAFF. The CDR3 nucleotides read TGTGCCAGCAGCGGAACGATGGGGACTGAAGCTTTCTTT.

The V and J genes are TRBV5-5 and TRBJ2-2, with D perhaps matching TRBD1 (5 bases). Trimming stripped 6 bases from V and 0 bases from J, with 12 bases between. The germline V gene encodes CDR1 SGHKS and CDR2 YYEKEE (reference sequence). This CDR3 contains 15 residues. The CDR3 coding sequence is TGTGCCAGCACTTTTGGGGCAGCGAACACCGGGGAGCTGTTTTTT. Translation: CASTFGAANTGELFF.

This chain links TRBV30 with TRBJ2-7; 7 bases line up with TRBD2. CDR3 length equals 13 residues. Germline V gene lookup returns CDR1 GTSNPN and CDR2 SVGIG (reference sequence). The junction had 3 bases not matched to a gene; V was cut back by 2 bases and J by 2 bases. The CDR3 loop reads CAWSPGLPYEQYF. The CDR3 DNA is TGTGCCTGGAGTCCGGGACTACCCTACGAGCAGTACTTC. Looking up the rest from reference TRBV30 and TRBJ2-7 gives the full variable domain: SQTIHQWPATLVQPVGSPLSLECTVEGTSNPNLYWYRQAAGRGLQLLFYSVGIGQISSEVPQNLSASRPQDRQFILSSKKLLLSDSGFYLCAWSPGLPYEQYFGPGTRLTVT.

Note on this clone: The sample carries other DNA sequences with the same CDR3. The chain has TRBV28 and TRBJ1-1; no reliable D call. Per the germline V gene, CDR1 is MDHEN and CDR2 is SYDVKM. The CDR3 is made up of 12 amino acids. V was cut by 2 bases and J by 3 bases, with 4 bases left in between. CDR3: CASSLRYTEAFF. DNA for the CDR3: TGTGCCAGCAGTTTACGGTACACTGAAGCTTTCTTT.

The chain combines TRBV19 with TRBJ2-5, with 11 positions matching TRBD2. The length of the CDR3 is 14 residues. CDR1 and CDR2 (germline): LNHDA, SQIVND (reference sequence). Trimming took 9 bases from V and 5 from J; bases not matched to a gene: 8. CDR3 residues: CASKLAGVAETQYF. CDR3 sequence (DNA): TGTGCCAGCAAACTAGCGGGGGTGGCCGAGACCCAGTACTTC.

In DNA form, the CDR3 reads TGTGCCAGCAGTTTACCGGGGAACGGTGGCTACACCTTC. Amino acids: CASSLPGNGGYTF. V gene TRBV6-5 combines with J gene TRBJ1-2; D uncertain. The V end lost 4 bases, the J end lost 7 bases, and 13 bases lay between the germline ends. The CDR3 runs 13 residues. Per germline, CDR1 MNHEY and CDR2 SVGAGI.

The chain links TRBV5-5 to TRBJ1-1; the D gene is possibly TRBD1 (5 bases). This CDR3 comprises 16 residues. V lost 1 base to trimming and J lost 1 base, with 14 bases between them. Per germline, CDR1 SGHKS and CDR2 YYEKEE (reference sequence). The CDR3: CASSLNPGTENTEAFF. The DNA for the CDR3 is TGTGCCAGCAGCTTGAATCCCGGGACTGAGAACACTGAAGCTTTCTTT.

The CDR3 reads CASSYSGLSGNTIYF. In DNA form, the CDR3 reads TGTGCCAGCAGTTACTCGGGCCTCTCTGGAAACACCATATATTTT. The chain combines TRBV6-5 with TRBJ1-3; D unclear. The germline gives CDR1 MNHEY, CDR2 SVGAGI. The CDR3 spans 15 residues. The V gene lost 0 bases and the J gene lost 0 bases, with 6 bases spanning the gap.